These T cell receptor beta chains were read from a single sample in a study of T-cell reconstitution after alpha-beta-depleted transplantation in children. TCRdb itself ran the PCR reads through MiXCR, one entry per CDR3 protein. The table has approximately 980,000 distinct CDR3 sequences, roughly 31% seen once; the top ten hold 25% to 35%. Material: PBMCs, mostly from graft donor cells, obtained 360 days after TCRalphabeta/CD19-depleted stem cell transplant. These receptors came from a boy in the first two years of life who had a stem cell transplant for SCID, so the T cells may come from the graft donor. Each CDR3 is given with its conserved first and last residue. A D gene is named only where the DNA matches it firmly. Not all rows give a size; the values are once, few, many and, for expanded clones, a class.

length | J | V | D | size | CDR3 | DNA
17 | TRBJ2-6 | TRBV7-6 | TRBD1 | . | CASSSTGGASGANVLTF | TGTGCCAGCAGCTCAACAGGGGGCGCATCTGGGGCCAACGTCCTGACTTTC
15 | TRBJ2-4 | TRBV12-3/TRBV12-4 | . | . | CASSRDGLAKNIQYF | TGTGCCAGCAGTAGGGACGGACTAGCCAAAAACATTCAGTACTTC
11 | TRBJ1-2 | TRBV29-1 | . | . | CSVESLGGYTF | TGCAGCGTTGAGAGTCTCGGAGGCTACACCTTC
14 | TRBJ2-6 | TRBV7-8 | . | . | CAYPTGSGANVLTF | TGTGCCTATCCTACGGGCTCTGGGGCCAACGTCCTGACTTTC
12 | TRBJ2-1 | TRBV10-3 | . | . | CAISEQTNEQFF | TGTGCCATCAGTGAACAAACTAATGAGCAGTTCTTC
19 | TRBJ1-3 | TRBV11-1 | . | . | CASSSAEMLQSSSGNTIYF | TGTGCCAGCAGCTCGGCGGAAATGTTACAGTCTAGCTCTGGAAACACCATATATTTT
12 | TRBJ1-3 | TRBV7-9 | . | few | CAGQRQANTIYF | TGTGCCGGCCAACGACAGGCGAACACCATATATTTT
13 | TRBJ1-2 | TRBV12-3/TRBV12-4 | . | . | CASSLVGFYGYTF | TGTGCCAGCAGTTTAGTGGGGTTCTATGGCTACACCTTC
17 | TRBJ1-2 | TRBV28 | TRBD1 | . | CASSLPRGRGGSYGYTF | TGTGCCAGCAGTTTGCCGAGGGGGCGCGGTGGAAGCTATGGCTACACCTTC
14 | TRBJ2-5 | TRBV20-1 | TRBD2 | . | CSALGTSAKETQYF | TGCAGTGCACTCGGGACTAGCGCAAAAGAGACCCAGTACTTC
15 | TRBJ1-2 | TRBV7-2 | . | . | CASSQGGGVLHGYTF | TGTGCCAGCAGCCAGGGAGGAGGTGTATTGCATGGCTACACCTTC
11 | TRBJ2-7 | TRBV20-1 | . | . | CSATWNDEQYF | TGCAGTGCTACTTGGAACGACGAGCAGTACTTC
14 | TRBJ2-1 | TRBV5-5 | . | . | CASSLVGGHNEQFF | TGTGCCAGCAGCTTGGTCGGGGGGCACAATGAGCAGTTCTTC
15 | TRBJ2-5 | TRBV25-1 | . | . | CASSEWQGTGETQYF | TGTGCCAGCAGTGAGTGGCAGGGGACGGGGGAGACCCAGTACTTC
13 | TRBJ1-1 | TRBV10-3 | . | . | CAISRTANTEAFF | TGTGCCATCAGCCGGACAGCTAACACTGAAGCTTTCTTT
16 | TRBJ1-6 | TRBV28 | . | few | CASSNRRSGYNSPLHF | TGTGCCAGCAGTAATCGGCGTAGTGGGTATAATTCACCCCTCCACTTT
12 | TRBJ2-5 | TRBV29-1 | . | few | CSGHLGKETQYF | TGCAGCGGCCATCTAGGGAAAGAGACCCAGTACTTC
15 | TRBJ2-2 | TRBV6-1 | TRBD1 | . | CASSARTGVAGELFF | TGTGCCAGCAGTGCCCGGACAGGCGTTGCCGGGGAGCTGTTTTTT
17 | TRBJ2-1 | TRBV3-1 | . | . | CASSPSALRVAYNEQFF | TGTGCCAGCAGCCCAAGCGCACTTAGGGTAGCCTACAATGAGCAGTTCTTC
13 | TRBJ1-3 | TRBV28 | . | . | CASSLWPGNTIYF | TGTGCCAGCAGTTTATGGCCTGGAAACACCATATATTTT
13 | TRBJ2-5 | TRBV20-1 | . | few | CSATPGSQETQYF | TGCAGTGCTACCCCGGGCAGCCAAGAGACCCAGTACTTC
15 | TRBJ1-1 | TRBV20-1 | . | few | CSARDLDRINTEAFF | TGCAGTGCTAGAGACCTCGACAGGATTAACACTGAAGCTTTCTTT
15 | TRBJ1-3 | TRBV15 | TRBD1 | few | CATSKWGTGGNTIYF | TGTGCCACCAGCAAGTGGGGGACAGGGGGAAACACCATATATTTT
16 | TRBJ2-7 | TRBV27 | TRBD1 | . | CASSLEGGQGTHEQYF | TGTGCCAGCAGTTTAGAAGGGGGACAGGGAACCCACGAGCAGTACTTC
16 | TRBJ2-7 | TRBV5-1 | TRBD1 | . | CASSLDEDRSPYEQYF | TGCGCCAGCAGCTTGGATGAGGACAGGAGCCCCTACGAGCAGTACTTC
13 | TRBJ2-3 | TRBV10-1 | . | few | CASSESKGIEQYF | TGCGCCAGCAGTGAGTCCAAAGGTATTGAGCAGTATTTT
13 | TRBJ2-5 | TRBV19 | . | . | CASSWTVKETQYF | TGTGCCAGTAGCTGGACGGTAAAAGAGACCCAGTACTTC
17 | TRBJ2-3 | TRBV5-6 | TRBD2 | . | CASSQLLAGVAADTQYF | TGTGCCAGCAGCCAACTCCTAGCGGGGGTGGCGGCAGATACGCAGTATTTT
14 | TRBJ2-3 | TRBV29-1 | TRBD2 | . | CSGGGQKITDTQYF | TGCAGCGGCGGGGGGCAGAAAATCACAGATACGCAGTATTTT
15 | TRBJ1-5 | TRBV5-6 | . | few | CASSLNRAGGQPQHF | TGTGCCAGCAGCTTGAATCGAGCCGGGGGTCAGCCCCAGCATTTT
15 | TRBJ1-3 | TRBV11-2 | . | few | CASSSTAVSGNTIYF | TGTGCCAGCAGCTCGACAGCCGTCTCTGGAAACACCATATATTTT
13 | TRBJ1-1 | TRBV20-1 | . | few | CSARRLTNTEAFF | TGCAGTGCTAGGAGACTGACGAACACTGAAGCTTTCTTT
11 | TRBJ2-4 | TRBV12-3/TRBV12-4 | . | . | CASSLGYIQYF | TGTGCCAGCAGTTTAGGGTACATTCAGTACTTC
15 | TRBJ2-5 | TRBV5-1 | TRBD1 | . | CASSQGQGAPETQYF | TGCGCCAGCAGCCAAGGACAGGGGGCCCCAGAGACCCAGTACTTC
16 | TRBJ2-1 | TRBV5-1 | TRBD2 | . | CASSPSSGPSYNEQFF | TGCGCCAGCAGCCCCTCTAGCGGGCCTTCCTACAATGAGCAGTTCTTC
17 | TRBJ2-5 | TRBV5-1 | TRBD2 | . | CASSKLRTSGREETQYF | TGCGCCAGCTCCAAACTGCGGACTAGCGGGAGGGAAGAGACCCAGTACTTC
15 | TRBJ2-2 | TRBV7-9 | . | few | CASSSASGTPGELFF | TGTGCCAGCAGCAGCGCATCAGGTACCCCCGGGGAGCTGTTTTTT
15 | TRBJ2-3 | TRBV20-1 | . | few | CSARDPQLGTDTQYF | TGCAGTGCTAGAGACCCACAGCTGGGCACAGATACGCAGTATTTT
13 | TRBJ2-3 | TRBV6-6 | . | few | CASRTVLGDTQYF | TGTGCCAGCAGGACTGTCTTAGGGGATACGCAGTATTTT
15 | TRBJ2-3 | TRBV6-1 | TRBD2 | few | CASSQPPTSPDTQYF | TGTGCCAGCAGCCAACCCCCGACTAGCCCCGACACGCAGTATTTT
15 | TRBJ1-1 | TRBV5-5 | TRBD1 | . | CASSLTGTMNTEAFF | TGTGCCAGCAGCCTGACAGGGACCATGAACACTGAAGCTTTCTTT
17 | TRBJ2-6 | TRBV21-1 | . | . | CASSYRDRGRGANVLTF | TGTGCCAGCAGCTACCGGGACAGGGGGCGAGGGGCCAACGTCCTGACTTTC
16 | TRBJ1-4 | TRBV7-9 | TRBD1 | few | CASSPAPGRGDEKLFF | TGTGCCAGCAGCCCCGCCCCCGGCAGGGGGGATGAAAAACTGTTTTTT
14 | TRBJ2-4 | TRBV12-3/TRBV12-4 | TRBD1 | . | CASSAQGPQNIQYF | TGTGCCAGCAGTGCACAGGGGCCCCAAAACATTCAGTACTTC
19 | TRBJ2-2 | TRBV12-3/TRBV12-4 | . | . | CASSSPRTGFVANTGELFF | TGTGCCAGCAGTTCCCCGCGCACAGGTTTTGTCGCGAACACCGGGGAGCTGTTTTTT
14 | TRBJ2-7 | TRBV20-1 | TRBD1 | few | CSYQPGTGGYEQYF | TGCAGCTACCAACCCGGGACAGGGGGATACGAGCAGTACTTC
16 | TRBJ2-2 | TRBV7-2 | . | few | CASTLRWRGQGGELFF | TGTGCCAGCACCTTACGGTGGAGGGGGCAGGGCGGGGAGCTGTTTTTT
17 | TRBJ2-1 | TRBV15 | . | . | CATSRTVPGLAYNEQFF | TGTGCCACCAGCAGGACAGTCCCGGGCTTAGCCTACAATGAGCAGTTCTTC
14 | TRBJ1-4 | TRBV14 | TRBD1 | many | CASSHGTGNEKLFF | TGTGCCAGCAGCCACGGGACAGGGAATGAAAAACTGTTTTTT
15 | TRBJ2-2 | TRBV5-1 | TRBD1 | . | CASSWDTGGTGELFF | TGCGCCAGCAGCTGGGATACAGGGGGCACCGGGGAGCTGTTTTTT
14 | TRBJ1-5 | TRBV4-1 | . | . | CASSQDLLNQPQHF | TGCGCCAGCAGCCAAGATCTACTCAATCAGCCCCAGCATTTT
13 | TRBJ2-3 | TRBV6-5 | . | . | CASSSTRTKTQYF | TGTGCCAGCAGTTCGACTCGGACCAAGACGCAGTATTTT
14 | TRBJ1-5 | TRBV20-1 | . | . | CSARESALNQPQHF | TGCAGTGCTAGAGAAAGTGCGCTAAATCAGCCCCAGCATTTT
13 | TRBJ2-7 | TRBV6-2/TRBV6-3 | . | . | CATRDSGDYEQYF | TGTGCCACCAGGGACTCCGGGGACTACGAGCAGTACTTC
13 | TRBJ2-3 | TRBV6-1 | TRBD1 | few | CASRTGLGGTQYF | TGTGCCAGCAGGACAGGGTTAGGGGGTACGCAGTATTTT
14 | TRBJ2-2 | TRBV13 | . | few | CASSQIQGSGELFF | TGTGCCAGCAGCCAAATCCAGGGTTCCGGGGAGCTGTTTTTT
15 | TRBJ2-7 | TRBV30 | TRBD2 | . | CAWNYHGTSYYEQYF | TGTGCCTGGAACTACCACGGGACTAGCTACTACGAGCAGTACTTC
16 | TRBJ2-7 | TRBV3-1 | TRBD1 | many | CASSQGGQVISYEQYF | TGTGCCAGCAGCCAAGGGGGACAGGTAATCTCCTACGAGCAGTACTTC
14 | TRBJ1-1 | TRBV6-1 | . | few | CASRRTAKNTEAFF | TGTGCCAGCAGAAGGACAGCGAAGAACACTGAAGCTTTCTTT